The clone carrying this TCR beta chain was detected once. What it binds is not known. Other DNA variants within this sample encode the same CDR3. These data belong to a study of cytomegalovirus exposure and HLA in healthy donors. Study observations and caveats: Most TCR sequences proved rare, with some public TCRs found in many donors. The study reported that TCR beta sequences accurately predicted HLA-A and HLA-B alleles in most subjects. There was a cluster of highly shared sequence variants that was likely a sequencing artifact.

With 60 Vbeta and 13 Jbeta primers, the PCR was carried out. Data came from immunoSEQ multiplex PCR; TCRdb stores just in-frame clones and leaves some out. The sample yields more than 150,000 clones, about 85% seen once. The CDR3 totals 13 residues. V dropped 1 base and J dropped 1 base, with 4 bases sitting between them. Germline CDR1 and CDR2: SGHTA and FQGNSA. Sequenced input: PBMCs. The rearrangement uses TRBV7-2 and TRBJ1-1; no firm D call. The TCR comes from a young woman in good health and CMV-seronegative. CDR3 residues: CASSLVQNTEAFF. The CDR3 DNA follows: TGTGCCAGCAGCTTAGTTCAGAACACTGAAGCTTTCTTT.